The next 21 T cell receptor beta chains were all read from a single sample in a study of T-cell reconstitution after alpha-beta-depleted transplantation in children. Preparation of the TCRbeta library involved a method that used unique molecular identifiers. TCRdb re-derived calls from the PCR reads in MiXCR, one entry per CDR3 protein. The repertoire holds over 400,000 distinct CDR3 sequences, 43% seen once, with under 35% in the top ten. The sample was PBMCs, taken before TCRalphabeta/CD19-depleted stem cell transplant. These receptors came from a girl between 2 and 10 years old with aplastic anemia, due to receive a stem cell transplant.

This clonotype was detected many times. The rearrangement links TRBV6-5 to TRBJ2-7, with D maybe TRBD2 (6 bases). Per germline, CDR1 MNHEY and CDR2 SVGAGI. The CDR3 runs 15 residues. Trimming pared 6 bases from V and 2 bases from J, leaving 17 bases between. The CDR3 loop reads CASRARGTGTYEQYF. CDR3 nucleotides: TGTGCCAGCAGGGCCCGGGGGACCGGAACCTACGAGCAGTACTTC.

The sample holds a few counts of this clonotype. The chain uses TRBV20-1 and TRBJ2-1; tentatively, D is TRBD1 (5 bases). The CDR3 covers 16 residues. V was pared by 1 base and J by 10 bases, with 23 bases between. CDR1 is DFQATT and CDR2 is SNEGSKA in the germline V gene (reference sequence). As DNA, the CDR3 is TGCAGTGCTAGAGTGTGGGGCCAACCAACCCCCGGGGAGCAGTTCTTC. It encodes CSARVWGQPTPGEQFF.

The chain combines TRBV20-1 with TRBJ1-2; D remains unclear. The V and J ends lost 0 bases and 5 bases respectively, with 4 bases between them. Germline CDR1 is DFQATT and CDR2 is SNEGSKA (reference sequence). The CDR3 contains 11 residues. In DNA, the CDR3 is TGCAGTGCTAGAGAGGGGTATGGCTACACCTTC. This sequence encodes CSAREGYGYTF.

This clonotype was observed at least ten times. The V gene is TRBV28, the J gene TRBJ1-2; D uncertain. The V end lost 5 bases, the J end lost 2 bases, and 12 bases lay between the germline ends. The CDR3 runs to 14 residues. In germline, CDR1 is MDHEN, CDR2 SYDVKM. The chain's CDR3 is CASSGRQGNYGYTF. CDR3 bases: TGTGCCAGCAGTGGGCGACAAGGCAACTATGGCTACACCTTC.

A few counts support this clonotype. The genes are TRBV5-5 and TRBJ2-7, with D unclear. The CDR3 has 13 amino acids. V was pared by 0 bases and J by 2 bases, with 6 bases between. From germline, CDR1 is SGHKS and CDR2 YYEKEE (reference sequence). CDR3: CASSLEFTYEQYF. In nucleotides, the CDR3 is TGTGCCAGCAGCTTGGAGTTTACCTACGAGCAGTACTTC. Combining the CDR3 with reference TRBV5-5 and TRBJ2-7 gives the whole variable domain DAGVTQSPTHLIKTRGQQVTLRCSPISGHKSVSWYQQVLGQGPQFIFQYYEKEERGRGNFPDRFSARQFPNYSSELNVNALLLGDSALYLCASSLEFTYEQYFGPGTRLTVT.

In its sample, this clonotype was seen many times. The genes are TRBV7-9 and TRBJ2-2, with D unresolved. There are 15 residues in the CDR3. V shed 5 bases and J shed 3 bases, with 13 bases lying between them. The germline V gene has CDR1 SEHNR and CDR2 FQNEAQ (reference sequence). The DNA for the CDR3 is TGTGCCAGCAGCACCTTTCACCGGGACACCGGGGAGCTGTTTTTT. Amino acid sequence: CASSTFHRDTGELFF.

The rearrangement links TRBV7-9 to TRBJ2-7; D unresolved. Germline lookup yields CDR1 SEHNR and CDR2 FQNEAQ (reference sequence). CDR3 length: 12 amino acids. V was trimmed by 5 bases and J by 1 base, leaving 6 bases between them. DNA of the CDR3: TGTGCCAGCAGCGGGATTTCCTACGAGCAGTACTTC. It yields the protein CASSGISYEQYF.

Points on this clonotype: This clone may be a read error of a much larger clone one base away. This chain links TRBV12-3 or TRBV12-4 with TRBJ2-4, with TRBD2 as a possible D gene (6 bases). This CDR3 contains 17 residues. The CDR3 protein is CASSLKGTVLAKNSQYF. The CDR3 DNA is TGTGCCAGCAGTTTAAAAGGGACTGTGTTAGCCAAAAACAGTCAGTACTTC.

The chain has TRBV7-3 and TRBJ2-6; D is possibly TRBD2 (6 bases). The CDR3 length is 15 residues. Germline V gene data show CDR1 as SGHTA and CDR2 as FQGTGA. Trimming cost V 4 bases and J 1 base, with 8 bases left between them. For the CDR3, the DNA is TGTGCCAGCAGCTCGGACTATTCTGGGGCCAACGTCCTGACTTTC. This codes for CASSSDYSGANVLTF.

This sequence joins TRBV28 and TRBJ1-2; 9 bases match TRBD1. The V gene end was trimmed by 5 bases and the J gene end by 0 bases; junction bases not matched to a gene: 7. This CDR3 is 16 amino acids long. Germline-derived CDR1 and CDR2 are MDHEN and SYDVKM. The CDR3 DNA sequence: TGTGCCAGCAGTGAGGACAGGGGACCTTCTAACTATGGCTACACCTTC. It yields the protein CASSEDRGPSNYGYTF.

V is TRBV7-6 and J is TRBJ2-1; 11 bases align to TRBD2. The CDR3 contains 18 residues. Trimming took 3 bases from V and 6 from J; bases not matched to a gene: 13. Germline assignment: CDR1 SGHVS and CDR2 FNYEAQ. CDR3 sequence (DNA): TGTGCCAGCAGCTTTGATAGCGGGAGGGCCTCATCGGTCAATGAGCAGTTCTTC. Its translation: CASSFDSGRASSVNEQFF.

V and J are TRBV5-5 and TRBJ2-2, with TRBD2 identical over 8 bases. This CDR3 spans 16 amino acids. Germline CDR1 is SGHKS and CDR2 is YYEKEE (reference sequence). V gave up 5 bases and J gave up 3 bases; unmatched junction bases: 9. CDR3 DNA sequence: TGTGCCAGCAGTCCTATCGGGGGGGCTGACACCGGGGAGCTGTTTTTT. As protein: CASSPIGGADTGELFF.

V and J are TRBV11-2 and TRBJ2-1, with a weak D call TRBD1 (5 bases). CDR1 SGHAT and CDR2 FQNNGV come from the germline V gene. The V end was cut by 0 bases, the J end by 0 bases, with 15 bases between. The CDR3 has 18 amino acids. The CDR3 DNA sequence: TGTGCCAGCAGCTTAGATCAGGGCAGAGCTACCTCCTACAATGAGCAGTTCTTC. Its protein product is CASSLDQGRATSYNEQFF. The complete variable domain, with remaining parts taken from reference TRBV11-2 and TRBJ2-1, reads EAGVAQSPRYKIIEKRQSVAFWCNPISGHATLYWYQQILGQGPKLLIQFQNNGVVDDSQLPKDRFSAERLKGVDSTLKIQPAKLEDSAVYLCASSLDQGRATSYNEQFFGPGTRLTVL.

This clonotype was detected once. The J gene is TRBJ2-7, the V gene TRBV12-3 or TRBV12-4, with TRBD1 matching over 9 bases. The CDR3 spans 15 residues. V trimming: 4 bases; J trimming: 0 bases; junction bases outside the gene matches: 4. This CDR3 is CASSSRDRASYEQYF. Written as DNA, the CDR3 is TGTGCCAGCAGTTCCCGGGACAGGGCCTCCTACGAGCAGTACTTC.

The table lists this clonotype with a few counts. The rearrangement joins TRBV20-1 to TRBJ2-6, with D unclear. The CDR3 sequence is 13 residues long. Germline-derived CDR1 and CDR2 are DFQATT and SNEGSKA (reference sequence). V lost 6 bases, J lost 2 bases, and 8 bases lay in between. The CDR3 protein is CSAYKAGANVLTF. In nucleotides, the CDR3 is TGCAGTGCATACAAGGCTGGGGCCAACGTCCTGACTTTC.

There are many counts of this clonotype. This rearrangement joins TRBV30 to TRBJ2-3; no firm D call. The V end lost 4 bases, the J end lost 0 bases, and 8 bases lay between the germline ends. The germline V gene has CDR1 GTSNPN and CDR2 SVGIG (reference sequence). The length of the CDR3 is 13 residues. The CDR3 bases are TGTGCCTGGACAGTCCGGAGCACAGATACGCAGTATTTT. Residues: CAWTVRSTDTQYF.

The rearrangement joins TRBV15 to TRBJ2-7; perhaps TRBD2 as D (5 bases). Trimming cost V 0 bases and J 6 bases, with 15 bases left between them. CDR1 is LNHNV, CDR2 YYDKDF, per germline (reference sequence). The CDR3 sequence is 15 residues long. This CDR3 is CATSRDPGSSLEQYF. CDR3 in DNA: TGTGCCACCAGCAGAGATCCGGGGTCCTCCCTCGAGCAGTACTTC.

The chain employs TRBV20-1 and TRBJ2-5, with D perhaps TRBD1 (6 bases). The length of the CDR3 is 16 residues. V lost 2 bases and J 2 bases, leaving 18 bases between the germline ends. The germline V gene has CDR1 DFQATT and CDR2 SNEGSKA (reference sequence). The CDR3 sequence: CSARSNQRGRQETQYF. The CDR3 nucleotides read TGCAGTGCTAGATCAAATCAGAGGGGGAGACAAGAGACCCAGTACTTC.

This clonotype has more than one count but fewer than ten. The chain is built from TRBV7-9 and TRBJ1-2; D gene unclear. The CDR3 sequence is 13 residues long. In germline, CDR1 is SEHNR, CDR2 FQNEAQ (reference sequence). The V and J ends lost 6 bases and 5 bases respectively, with 13 bases between them. The CDR3 DNA reads TGTGCCAGCAGACCCGACGTACAATATGGCTACACCTTC. Its translation: CASRPDVQYGYTF.

This clonotype was seen more than once but under ten times. The genes are TRBV12-3 or TRBV12-4 and TRBJ2-2; the D gene is possibly TRBD2 (6 bases). The CDR3 totals 17 residues. The V gene lost 3 bases and the J gene lost 7 bases, with 21 bases spanning the gap. The DNA for the CDR3 is TGTGCCAGCAGTTTCTCCGGGGCGAGGGCGGGAATCGGGGAGCTGTTTTTT. Amino acids: CASSFSGARAGIGELFF.

The chain's CDR3 is CASGRRHTDTQYF. The CDR3 coding sequence is TGTGCCAGCGGGAGGCGCCACACAGATACGCAGTATTTT. The chain uses TRBV7-3 and TRBJ2-3; TRBD2 might be the D (6 bases). Per germline, CDR1 SGHTA and CDR2 FQGTGA. The CDR3 spans 13 residues. The V end lost 8 bases, the J end lost 2 bases, and 11 bases lay between the germline ends.